Presented here are 32 T cell receptor beta chains from one specimen sequenced in a study of cytomegalovirus exposure and HLA in healthy donors. The PCR used 60 Vbeta and 13 Jbeta primers. Sequenced by immunoSEQ multiplex PCR; TCRdb stores in-frame clones only, minus some. The sample holds some 120,000 clones; 70% to 80% are singletons and the top ten take roughly 2%. Specimen: PBMCs. Receptor source: a young man in good health and CMV-seronegative.

As DNA, the CDR3 is TGTGCCAGCATCCCGACAGGTGGCTTCTATGGCTACACCTTC. This sequence encodes CASIPTGGFYGYTF. This rearrangement joins TRBV7-9 to TRBJ1-2, with TRBD1 as a possible D gene (6 bases). The CDR3 is made up of 14 amino acids. V gave up 7 bases and J gave up 4 bases, with 16 bases separating them. CDR1 is SEHNR, CDR2 FQNEAQ, per germline (reference sequence).

This clone was detected only a few times. V and J are TRBV10-3 and TRBJ2-3, with D possibly being TRBD2 (6 bases). Trimming removed 7 bases at V and 1 base at J, with 18 bases between. The length of the CDR3 is 16 residues. The V gene's germline CDR1 is ENHRY and CDR2 SYGVKD. This CDR3 is CAIKKGLAERTDTQYF. CDR3 nucleotide sequence: TGTGCCATCAAGAAAGGATTAGCGGAACGCACAGATACGCAGTATTTT.

Details on this clone: Relative to the germline gene, one junction end is altered; a read error may explain this. Other DNA sequences of this sample code for an identical CDR3. CDR3 nucleotide sequence: TGCGCCAGCAGCCTCGCTAGAGCGGTTCAGCCTCAGCATTTT. Its protein is CASSLARAVQPQHF. This chain joins TRBV10-2 and TRBJ1-5; D not certain. CDR3 length: 14 amino acids. Germline assignment: CDR1 WSHSY and CDR2 SAAADI.

This chain connects TRBV5-8 to TRBJ1-2; D ambiguous. V was trimmed by 4 bases and J by 4 bases, leaving 11 bases between them. Germline loops: CDR1 SGHTS, CDR2 YDEGEE. The CDR3 runs 13 residues. CDR3 region: CASSQAQLYGYTF. The DNA of the CDR3 is TGTGCCAGCAGCCAGGCACAGCTCTATGGCTACACCTTC. The entire variable domain, with the rest obtained from reference TRBV5-8 and TRBJ1-2, is as follows: EAGVTQSPTHLIKTRGQQATLRCSPISGHTSVYWYQQALGLGLQFLLWYDEGEERNRGNFPPRFSGRQFPNYSSELNVNALELEDSALYLCASSQAQLYGYTFGSGTRLTVV.

This clone showed up just a few times. This chain connects TRBV20-1 to TRBJ1-2; D possibly corresponds to TRBD1 (5 bases). The CDR3 loop spans 11 amino acids. V was pared by 3 bases and J by 6 bases, with 8 bases between. CDR1 and CDR2 (germline): DFQATT, SNEGSKA (reference sequence). CDR3 residues: CSASSGNGYTF. CDR3 bases: TGCAGTGCTAGTTCAGGGAATGGCTACACCTTC.

This rearrangement joins TRBV27 to TRBJ1-1; 7 nucleotides match TRBD1. V shed 5 bases and J 7 bases; nucleotides not matched to a gene: 10. The CDR3 length is 14 residues. Germline V gives CDR1 MNHEY, CDR2 SMNVEV (reference sequence). CDR3 loop: CASSPIGTAGEAFF. CDR3 coding DNA: TGTGCCAGCAGTCCGATTGGGACAGCCGGTGAAGCTTTCTTT.

The chain uses TRBV28 and TRBJ2-7; 9 nucleotides line up with TRBD1. The V gene's germline CDR1 is MDHEN and CDR2 SYDVKM. Trimming removed 4 bases from V and 3 bases from J; junction bases left unmatched: 10. There are 16 residues in the CDR3. The CDR3 spells CASSSSGQGLGYEQYF. The CDR3 DNA reads as TGTGCCAGCAGTTCATCAGGACAGGGGCTAGGCTACGAGCAGTACTTC.

The chain uses TRBV27 and TRBJ2-1, with D possibly matching TRBD1 (6 bases). Trimming took 2 bases from V and 11 from J, leaving 22 bases between them. CDR1 MNHEY and CDR2 SMNVEV come from the germline V gene (reference sequence). The CDR3 runs 16 residues. The chain's CDR3 is CASSLVDRVRGGKQFF. CDR3 nucleotide sequence: TGTGCCAGCAGTTTAGTAGACCGGGTCCGAGGGGGTAAGCAGTTCTTC.

CDR3 sequence (DNA): TGTGCCACCAGCAGAGAATTTGGCGGGGAGCCCCAGCATTTT. Protein sequence: CATSREFGGEPQHF. The rearrangement links TRBV15 to TRBJ1-5, with D hard to call. From germline, CDR1 is LNHNV and CDR2 YYDKDF (reference sequence). The CDR3 runs to 14 residues. V was shortened by 0 bases and J by 8 bases, with 11 bases between the two germline ends.

The chain links TRBV11-2 to TRBJ1-1; 8 bases agree with TRBD1. Losses at the gene ends were 5 bases for V and 7 bases for J; bases not matched to a gene: 15. CDR1 and CDR2 from the germline V gene are SGHAT and FQNNGV. This CDR3 comprises 16 residues. CDR3 sequence reads: CASSPRSAGTGGEAFF. The CDR3 DNA sequence: TGTGCCAGCAGCCCCCGAAGCGCCGGGACAGGTGGTGAAGCTTTCTTT.

The rearrangement joins TRBV7-3 to TRBJ2-6; D is unresolved. Trimming took off 5 bases at V and 4 bases at J, with 6 bases between the two ends. Germline assignment: CDR1 SGHTA and CDR2 FQGTGA. CDR3 size: 13 residues. This CDR3 is CASSPRGANVLTF. CDR3 coding DNA: TGTGCCAGCAGCCCCCGGGGGGCCAACGTCCTGACTTTC.

The CDR3 DNA reads as TGTGCCTGGAGCGGCATGGGGACTCGTTACTACAATGAGCAGTTCTTC. Amino acid sequence: CAWSGMGTRYYNEQFF. J is TRBJ2-1 and V is TRBV30, with D tentatively TRBD2 (6 bases). V shed 3 bases and J shed 3 bases, with 18 bases lying between them. Looked up from germline, CDR1 is GTSNPN and CDR2 is SVGIG (reference sequence). The CDR3 is 16 residues long.

The chain recombines TRBV5-1 with TRBJ1-5; D gene uncertain. Trimming shortened V by 0 bases and J by 6 bases, and 7 bases separated the two germline ends. CDR1 and CDR2 from the germline V gene are SGHRS and YFSETQ. The CDR3 consists of 13 residues. CDR3 coding DNA: TGCGCCAGCAGCTTGGGCGGTTCTCAGCCCCAGCATTTT. It translates to CASSLGGSQPQHF.

The chain carries TRBV11-2 and TRBJ1-5, with D hard to call. V was cut by 3 bases and J by 5 bases, with 8 bases left in between. CDR3 length: 13 residues. Germline-derived CDR1 and CDR2 are SGHAT and FQNNGV. The CDR3 DNA is TGTGCCAGCAGCTTTACGGAGGATCAGCCCCAGCATTTT. Encoded protein: CASSFTEDQPQHF.

J is TRBJ1-5 and V is TRBV2, with no clear D. Germline V gene data show CDR1 as SNHLY and CDR2 as FYNNEI. Trimming took off 8 bases at V and 4 bases at J, with 24 bases between the two ends. CDR3 length equals 17 residues. DNA of the CDR3: TGTGCCAGCCCCATTGGCGGGTGGACTCGACCGAATCAGCCCCAGCATTTT. Its protein is CASPIGGWTRPNQPQHF.

The rearrangement links TRBV15 to TRBJ2-7; 10 nucleotides match TRBD2. Germline CDR1 reads LNHNV; CDR2 reads YYDKDF (reference sequence). The V and J ends lost 0 bases and 12 bases, in that order; junction bases with no gene match: 11. This CDR3 has 15 residues. CDR3 in amino acids: CATSRDLGAGGPRYV. As DNA, the CDR3 is TGTGCCACCAGCAGAGATCTCGGAGCGGGAGGGCCTCGGTACGTC.

The chain couples TRBV9 to TRBJ2-3; D is possibly TRBD1 (5 bases). V was clipped by 8 bases and J by 1 base, with 17 bases between them. This CDR3 spans 15 amino acids. Germline CDR1 and CDR2: SGDLS and YYNGEE. The CDR3 DNA reads as TGTGCCAGTGGGCTCCAGGGTCGGGGCACAGATACGCAGTATTTT. As protein: CASGLQGRGTDTQYF.

This clone was detected only a few times. The chain couples TRBV29-1 to TRBJ2-2; TRBD2 aligns across 8 bases. CDR1 and CDR2 (germline): SQVTM, ANQGSEA. The V and J ends lost 5 bases and 6 bases, in that order; junction bases with no gene match: 8. This CDR3 region has 14 residues. This CDR3 is CSVQNRGGPGELFF. CDR3 bases: TGCAGCGTTCAAAACCGGGGGGGGCCCGGGGAGCTGTTTTTT.

V gene TRBV27 combines with J gene TRBJ1-3; D ambiguous. The germline gives CDR1 MNHEY, CDR2 SMNVEV (reference sequence). The CDR3 is 16 residues long. V was trimmed by 2 bases and J by 4 bases, leaving 15 bases between them. CDR3 residues: CASSLREPLSGNTIYF. CDR3 sequence (DNA): TGTGCCAGCAGTTTACGGGAACCGTTATCGGGAAACACCATATATTTT.

This clone was seen only a few times. V is TRBV28 and J is TRBJ1-4; possibly TRBD1 for D (5 bases). Trimming cost V 5 bases and J 1 base, with 14 bases left between them. Germline loops: CDR1 MDHEN, CDR2 SYDVKM. There are 16 residues in the CDR3. CDR3 residues: CASSGSRGGTNEKLFF. In DNA form, the CDR3 reads TGTGCCAGCAGTGGGTCCCGGGGGGGAACTAATGAAAAACTGTTTTTT.

This clone was seen a few times. This chain links TRBV2 with TRBJ1-5, with no clear D. This CDR3 spans 14 amino acids. Germline V gene lookup returns CDR1 SNHLY and CDR2 FYNNEI. The ends were cut back, 2 bases at V and 0 bases at J, with 5 bases in the middle. The CDR3 nucleotides are TGTGCCAGCAGTGAAACCAGTAGCAATCAGCCCCAGCATTTT. It specifies CASSETSSNQPQHF.

This clone was seen more than once but under ten times. The V and J genes are TRBV10-1 and TRBJ2-1, with 10 bases aligning to TRBD2. V lost 5 bases, J lost 7 bases, and 11 bases stayed unmatched. CDR3 length equals 16 residues. Per the germline V gene, CDR1 is WNHNN and CDR2 is SYGVQD (reference sequence). The CDR3 sequence: CASSPTAGGPGNEQFF. CDR3 in DNA: TGCGCCAGCAGTCCTACAGCGGGAGGGCCGGGGAATGAGCAGTTCTTC.

This rearrangement joins TRBV10-3 to TRBJ2-5, with D perhaps matching TRBD1 (5 bases). The closer fit of TRBJ2-7 to the DNA end suggests the J call may be wrong. Germline V gene sequence: CDR1 ENHRY, CDR2 SYGVKD. This CDR3 spans 11 amino acids. Here the CDR3 reads CAISQGYEQYF. CDR3 sequence (DNA): TGTGCCATCAGTCAGGGCTACGAGCAGTACTTC.

The chain joins TRBV7-3 to TRBJ2-2; 7 nucleotides align to TRBD2. Germline V gives CDR1 SGHTA, CDR2 FQGTGA. The CDR3 covers 15 residues. J gave up 5 bases and V 5 bases, and 8 bases lay outside the gene matches. The CDR3 DNA sequence: TGTGCCAGCAGCCCCGGGGAGGGGCGGACCGGGGAGCTGTTTTTT. Its protein is CASSPGEGRTGELFF.

The chain links TRBV6-6 to TRBJ1-6; D is ambiguous. The CDR3 extends over 14 amino acids. Germline values: CDR1 MNHNY, CDR2 SVGAGI (reference sequence). Trimming took off 11 bases at V and 1 base at J, with 12 bases between the two ends. The CDR3: CAGGLWSYNSPLHF. The CDR3 DNA follows: TGTGCCGGTGGGCTTTGGTCCTATAATTCACCCCTCCACTTT.

This clone was detected a few times. This sequence joins TRBV10-1 and TRBJ2-1, with 11 bases that match TRBD2. Unmatched junction bases numbered 4, after V lost 4 bases and J lost 2 bases. Per the germline V gene, CDR1 is WNHNN and CDR2 is SYGVQD (reference sequence). The CDR3 is 16 amino acids. The CDR3 coding sequence is TGCGCCAGCAGTGTGGGACTAGCGGCGGCCTACAATGAGCAGTTCTTC. Translated, it gives CASSVGLAAAYNEQFF.

The rearrangement uses TRBV6-5 and TRBJ2-7; D not resolved. Per germline, CDR1 MNHEY and CDR2 SVGAGI. This CDR3 comprises 11 residues. The germline V and J ends were trimmed by 9 bases and 2 bases, with 8 bases remaining between them. The CDR3 protein is CARPIAYEQYV. The CDR3 nucleotides read TGTGCCAGACCTATAGCCTACGAGCAGTACGTC.

This clone has a single count. The chain is built from TRBV9 and TRBJ1-5; D is uncertain. The ends were cut back, 3 bases at V and 9 bases at J, with 19 bases in the middle. The CDR3 has 15 residues. The germline V gene encodes CDR1 SGDLS and CDR2 YYNGEE. In DNA form, the CDR3 reads TGTGCCAGCAGCGCGGCGGGCCATACGAATTGGCCCCAGCATTTT. Translation gives CASSAAGHTNWPQHF.

This chain links TRBV12-5 with TRBJ2-3; maybe TRBD1 (6 bases). Between the trimmed V and J ends, which lost 0 bases and 6 bases, there was a span of 22 bases. This CDR3 is built from 18 residues. Germline CDR1 and CDR2: LGHNT and FRNRAP. In DNA form, the CDR3 reads TGTGCTAGTGGTTTGGTAAGTGCAGGGGTCGATTGGATTGATACGCAGTATTTT. Amino acids: CASGLVSAGVDWIDTQYF.

This chain connects TRBV30 to TRBJ2-4, with unresolved D. The ends were cut back, 0 bases at V and 0 bases at J, with 6 bases in the middle. Germline-derived CDR1 and CDR2 are GTSNPN and SVGIG (reference sequence). CDR3 length: 14 amino acids. For the CDR3, the DNA is TGTGCCTGGAGTGTTGGCCTAGCCAAAAACATTCAGTACTTC. Translating gives CAWSVGLAKNIQYF.

The chain combines TRBV2 with TRBJ2-1; TRBD1 agrees at 9 bases. J was trimmed by 8 bases and V by 5 bases; bases with no gene match: 10. Germline assignment: CDR1 SNHLY and CDR2 FYNNEI. The CDR3 is made up of 15 amino acids. CDR3 sequence: CASSLPGTGRDEQFF. The CDR3 bases are TGTGCCAGCAGTTTACCCGGGACAGGGAGGGATGAGCAGTTCTTC.

The V call is TRBV19, the J call TRBJ1-2; D not resolved. Per the germline V gene, CDR1 is LNHDA and CDR2 is SQIVND (reference sequence). The CDR3 is 16 residues long. Trimming stripped 1 base from V and 8 bases from J, with 20 bases between. CDR3 region: CASSIASATLLGGYTF. Here the CDR3 DNA reads TGTGCCAGTAGTATAGCGAGCGCAACTCTACTTGGGGGCTACACCTTC.